Below are 6 T cell receptor beta chains sequenced from a single sample in a study of cytomegalovirus exposure and HLA in healthy donors. 13 Jbeta primers and 60 Vbeta primers were used for the PCR. The protocol was immunoSEQ multiplex PCR, while the TCRdb copy is restricted to in-frame clones and leaves out a portion. The sample has around 62,000 clones; roughly 80% are singletons. The source material was PBMCs. The receptor set was obtained from a woman in her 30s in good health and CMV-seronegative.

V and J are TRBV10-2 and TRBJ2-7; 7 nucleotides agree with TRBD1. This CDR3 spans 15 amino acids. Unmatched junction bases numbered 7, after V lost 2 bases and J lost 3 bases. CDR1 and CDR2 from the germline V gene are WSHSY and SAAADI. This CDR3 reads CASSELTGADYEQYF. The CDR3 bases are TGCGCCAGCAGTGAGCTAACAGGGGCGGACTACGAGCAGTACTTC.

The J gene is TRBJ2-2, the V gene TRBV10-1; D gene uncertain. This CDR3 is 12 amino acids long. Germline V CDR1 and CDR2: WNHNN, SYGVQD (reference sequence). V was clipped by 3 bases and J by 5 bases, with 4 bases between them. The CDR3 bases are TGCGCCAGCAGTGATTCTACCGGGGAGCTGTTTTTT. Residues: CASSDSTGELFF.

The chain is built from TRBV6-1 and TRBJ1-2; D is unresolved. The germline gives CDR1 MNHNS, CDR2 SASEGT. The CDR3 consists of 15 residues. V was pared by 10 bases and J by 3 bases, with 21 bases between. The CDR3 is CATPREGWVDYGYTF. As DNA, the CDR3 is TGTGCCACCCCCCGGGAGGGTTGGGTGGACTATGGCTACACCTTC.

This clone was observed a single time. The genes are TRBV7-8 and TRBJ2-7; D gene ambiguous. Germline V gene lookup returns CDR1 SGHVS and CDR2 FQNEAQ. V was pared by 0 bases and J by 0 bases, with 6 bases between. This CDR3 contains 14 residues. CDR3 nucleotides: TGTGCCAGCAGCTTAGCTCAGATCTCCTACGAGCAGTACTTC. Amino acid sequence: CASSLAQISYEQYF.

The chain has TRBV6-4 and TRBJ2-3, with unresolved D. Germline V CDR1 and CDR2: MRHNA, SNTAGT. V was cut by 7 bases and J by 3 bases, with 14 bases left in between. The CDR3 loop spans 14 amino acids. The CDR3 bases are TGTGCCAGCAAGTACGGGTCCGCTACAGATACGCAGTATTTT. This translates into CASKYGSATDTQYF.

The chain has TRBV29-1 and TRBJ1-2, with a possible D match to TRBD1 (5 bases). The germline V and J ends were trimmed by 0 bases and 4 bases, with 12 bases remaining between them. This CDR3 has 14 residues. Germline values: CDR1 SQVTM, CDR2 ANQGSEA. The CDR3 coding sequence is TGCAGCGTTGAAGAAAACCCAGGGTCCTATGGCTACACCTTC. It encodes CSVEENPGSYGYTF.